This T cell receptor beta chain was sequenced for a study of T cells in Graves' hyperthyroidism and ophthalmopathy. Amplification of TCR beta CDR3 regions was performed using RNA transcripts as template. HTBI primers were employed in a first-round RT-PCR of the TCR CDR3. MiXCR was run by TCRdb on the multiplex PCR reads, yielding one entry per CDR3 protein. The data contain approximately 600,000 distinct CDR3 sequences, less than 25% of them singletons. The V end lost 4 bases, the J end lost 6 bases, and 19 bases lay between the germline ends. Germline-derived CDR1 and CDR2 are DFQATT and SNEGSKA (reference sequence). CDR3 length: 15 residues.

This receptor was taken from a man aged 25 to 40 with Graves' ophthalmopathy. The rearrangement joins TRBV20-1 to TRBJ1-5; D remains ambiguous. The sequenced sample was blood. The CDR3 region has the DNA TGCAGTGCTATTCCCGACCGACGAGCAGGTCAGCCCCAGCATTTT. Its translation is CSAIPDRRAGQPQHF.